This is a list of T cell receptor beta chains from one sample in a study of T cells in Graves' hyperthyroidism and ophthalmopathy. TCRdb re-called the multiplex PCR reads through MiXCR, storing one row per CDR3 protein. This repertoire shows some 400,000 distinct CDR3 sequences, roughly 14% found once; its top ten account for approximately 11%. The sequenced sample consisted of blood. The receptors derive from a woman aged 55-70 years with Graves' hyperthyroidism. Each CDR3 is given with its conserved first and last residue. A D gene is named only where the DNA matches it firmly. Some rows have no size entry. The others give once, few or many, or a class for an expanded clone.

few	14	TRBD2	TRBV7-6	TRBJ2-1	TGTGCCAGCGCCGGCGGGAGGTCCTACAATGAGCAGTTCTTC	CASAGGRSYNEQFF
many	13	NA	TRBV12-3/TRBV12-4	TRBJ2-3	TGTGCCAGCAGTTCGGACAGCACAGATACGCAGTATTTT	CASSSDSTDTQYF
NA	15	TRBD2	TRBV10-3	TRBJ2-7	TGTGCCATCAGCCCGATGACTAGCGGGAGTGGCGAGCAGTACTTC	CAISPMTSGSGEQYF
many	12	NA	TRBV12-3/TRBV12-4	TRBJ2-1	TGTGCCAGCAGTTTTCGGGGAATTGAGCAGTTCTTC	CASSFRGIEQFF
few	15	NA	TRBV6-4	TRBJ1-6	TGTGCCAGCAGTGACTTTGCAGGGTCGGGTTCACCCCTCCACTTT	CASSDFAGSGSPLHF
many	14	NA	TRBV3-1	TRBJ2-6	TGTGCCAGCAGCCCCCTGGGAGGGGCCAACGTCCTGACTTTC	CASSPLGGANVLTF
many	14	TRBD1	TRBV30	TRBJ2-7	TGTGCCTGGAGTAAAAGGAGACAGGGTTACGAGCAGTACTTC	CAWSKRRQGYEQYF
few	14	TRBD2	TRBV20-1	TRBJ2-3	TGCAGTGCTAGAGTTGCGGGAGTGGCAGATACGCAGTATTTT	CSARVAGVADTQYF
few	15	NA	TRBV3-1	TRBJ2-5	TGTGCCAGCACTTCCACCCGGACAGTAGGGGAGACCCAGTACTTC	CASTSTRTVGETQYF
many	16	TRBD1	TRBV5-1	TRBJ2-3	TGCGCCAGCAGCCTAGGACAGGAGAGGGTCACAGATACGCAGTATTTT	CASSLGQERVTDTQYF
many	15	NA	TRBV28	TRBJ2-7	TGTGCCAGCAGTTTACGAGCGGGCGTTTCCTACGAGCAGTACTTC	CASSLRAGVSYEQYF
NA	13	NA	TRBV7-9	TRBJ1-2	TGTGCCAGCAGCCTGAGGGGGGGCTATGGCTACACCTTC	CASSLRGGYGYTF
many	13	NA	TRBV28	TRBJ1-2	TGTGCCAGCAGTATGGGGGGCAACTATGGCTACACCTTC	CASSMGGNYGYTF
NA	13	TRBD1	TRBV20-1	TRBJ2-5	TGCAGTGCCGACAGGGGGCTTGGGGAGACCCAGTACTTC	CSADRGLGETQYF
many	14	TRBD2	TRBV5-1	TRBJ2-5	TGTGCCAGCAGCTTAGCGGGAGTGGGAGAGACCCAGTACTTC	CASSLAGVGETQYF
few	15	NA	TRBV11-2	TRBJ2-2	TGTGCCAGCACCACCTACTCCGGGTCCACCGGGGAGCTGTTTTTT	CASTTYSGSTGELFF
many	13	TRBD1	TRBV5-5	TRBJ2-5	TGTGCCAGTCGGACAGGGTACCAAGAGACCCAGTACTTC	CASRTGYQETQYF
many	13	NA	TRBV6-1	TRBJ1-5	TGTGCCACCCCGACAGGACTCAATCAGCCCCAGCATTTT	CATPTGLNQPQHF
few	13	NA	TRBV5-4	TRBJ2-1	TGTGCCAGCAGCTTGGGCTATTACAATGAGCAGTTCTTC	CASSLGYYNEQFF
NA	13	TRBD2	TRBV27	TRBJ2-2	TGTGCCAGCAGTGATTTCAGCGGGGGAACGCTGTTTTTT	CASSDFSGGTLFF
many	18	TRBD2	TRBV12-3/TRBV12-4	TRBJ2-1	TGTGCCAGCAGTTTCGGGGGCCGGGGACTAGCGGGTGCCAATGAGCAGTTCTTC	CASSFGGRGLAGANEQFF
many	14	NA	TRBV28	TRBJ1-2	TGTGCCAGCACCCCCGGGTGGGGGGCAAGGGGCTACACCTTC	CASTPGWGARGYTF
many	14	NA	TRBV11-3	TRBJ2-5	TGTGCCAGCAGCTTAAACATAGTACAAGAGACCCAGTACTTC	CASSLNIVQETQYF
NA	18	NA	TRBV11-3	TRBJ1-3	TGTGCCAGCAGCGTTACGTATCTGGCGGACCGCTCTGGAAACACCATATATTTT	CASSVTYLADRSGNTIYF
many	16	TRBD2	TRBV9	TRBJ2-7	TGTGCCAGCAGCGCTGATCGACTAGCGGGGTACTACGAGCAGTACTTC	CASSADRLAGYYEQYF
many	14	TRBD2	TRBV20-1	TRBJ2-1	TGCAGTGCATGGACTAGCGGGAGACTCAATGAGCAGTTCTTC	CSAWTSGRLNEQFF
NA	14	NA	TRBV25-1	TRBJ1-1	TGTGCCAGCAGTGAATATAAGAACGGAACTGAAGCTTTCTTT	CASSEYKNGTEAFF
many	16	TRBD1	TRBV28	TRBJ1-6	TGTGCCAGCCGTTCGGGGACAGGGGGCACCGATTACCCCCTCCACTTT	CASRSGTGGTDYPLHF
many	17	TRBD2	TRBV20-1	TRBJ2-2	TGCAGTGCAAAGCCCCCGGGACTAGCGGGGTACACCGGGGAGCTGTTTTTT	CSAKPPGLAGYTGELFF